This record covers a single TCR beta chain. The antigen is not known. TCRdb's copy holds only in-frame clones and misses some; the assay was immunoSEQ multiplex PCR. In the table there are around 99,000 clones, 88% of which are singletons. Healthy donors had no documented immune events, such as infections, while sampled. This sample was included in a study of identifying expanded T cells in peripheral blood. Broader study findings: Over two and four weeks, about 15 and 19 clones changed, versus more than 1 between replicates. Clone count variance between approximately 2-week samples rose with total template count.

This CDR3 spans 16 amino acids. The J segment lost 1 base and the V segment lost 1 base, leaving 5 bases of the junction unmatched. In germline, CDR1 is LGHNA, CDR2 YNFKEQ. Sequenced sample: blood. The sequence was obtained from a person between 18 and 70 years old in good health. The chain joins TRBV4-2 to TRBJ1-2; 8 bases align to TRBD1. This CDR3 reads CASSQARTGINYGYTF. CDR3 bases: TGTGCCAGCAGCCAAGCCCGGACAGGGATTAACTATGGCTACACCTTC.